One and the same sample provided the 7 T cell receptor beta chains below, sequenced in a study of blood T cell repertoires in COVID-19. Measured with immunoSEQ multiplex PCR; TCRdb has only the in-frame clones, and not every one. The table includes around 50,000 clones, under 90% detected once. Sequenced material: peripheral blood. These receptors originate from a man aged 80 or over with COVID-19, enrolled during active disease.

The V call is TRBV29-1, the J call TRBJ1-2; TRBD1 might be the D (6 bases). CDR3 length: 12 residues. In germline, CDR1 is SQVTM, CDR2 ANQGSEA. Deletions cut 7 bases from V and 6 bases from J, with 15 bases between. The CDR3 spells CSAEGQGNGYTF. The DNA of the CDR3 is TGCAGCGCAGAGGGGCAGGGGAATGGCTACACCTTC. Together with reference TRBV29-1 and TRBJ1-2, the CDR3 gives the full variable domain: SAVISQKPSRDICQRGTSLTIQCQVDSQVTMMFWYRQQPGQSLTLIATANQGSEATYESGFVIDKFPISRPNLTFSTLTVSNMSPEDSSIYLCSAEGQGNGYTFGSGTRLTVV.

This clone was seen only a few times. The chain uses TRBV28 and TRBJ2-1, with a weak D call TRBD1 (5 bases). The CDR3 sequence is 12 residues long. CDR1 is MDHEN and CDR2 is SYDVKM in the germline V gene. The V and J ends lost 6 bases and 11 bases respectively, with 14 bases between them. CDR3 DNA: TGTGCCAGCAGCACGACAGTGGATAAGCAGTTCTTC. The encoded protein is CASSTTVDKQFF.

The chain employs TRBV29-1 and TRBJ1-2, with TRBD1 matching 7 bases. V lost 7 bases and J lost 4; bases outside the gene matches: 6. This CDR3 has 12 amino acids. Per germline, CDR1 SQVTM and CDR2 ANQGSEA. The CDR3 coding sequence is TGCAGCGCCGTGACAGGGAGCTATGGCTACACCTTC. Protein sequence: CSAVTGSYGYTF.

The chain joins TRBV2 to TRBJ2-1, with D possibly being TRBD1 (5 bases). V lost 8 bases and J 3 bases, leaving 17 bases between the germline ends. Germline CDR1 is SNHLY and CDR2 is FYNNEI. CDR3 length: 15 amino acids. The CDR3 DNA sequence: TGTGCCAGCTCCCTAAGGGGCGCGAGCTACAATGAGCAGTTCTTC. Its protein product is CASSLRGASYNEQFF.

The chain couples TRBV14 to TRBJ1-1; no reliable D call. Trimming cost V 0 bases and J 10 bases, with 12 bases left between them. This CDR3 has 13 residues. From germline, CDR1 is SGHDN and CDR2 FVKESK. The CDR3 region has the DNA TGTGCCAGCAGCCAAGAAATTAGCCGGGGAGCTTTCTTT. Protein product: CASSQEISRGAFF. Based on the CDR3 plus reference TRBV14 and TRBJ1-1, the full variable domain is EAGVTQFPSHSVIEKGQTVTLRCDPISGHDNLYWYRRVMGKEIKFLLHFVKESKQDESGMPNNRFLAERTGGTYSTLKVQPAELEDSGVYFCASSQEISRGAFFGQGTRLTVV.

This clone has more than one count but fewer than ten. The rearrangement links TRBV11-2 to TRBJ1-2, with 9 bases matching TRBD1. Unmatched junction bases numbered 10, after V lost 5 bases and J lost 3 bases. Germline assignment: CDR1 SGHAT and CDR2 FQNNGV. The CDR3 sequence is 16 residues long. This CDR3 reads CASSPRGTGLYYGYTF. The CDR3 bases are TGTGCCAGCAGCCCTAGGGGGACAGGGCTGTACTATGGCTACACCTTC.

The rearrangement links TRBV6-5 to TRBJ1-1; a possible D gene is TRBD1 (5 bases). The CDR3 runs 14 residues. CDR1 and CDR2 from the germline V gene are MNHEY and SVGAGI. V lost 0 bases, J lost 3 bases, and 8 bases lay in between. The CDR3 loop is CASSYSWGDTEAFF. In nucleotides, the CDR3 is TGTGCCAGCAGTTACTCGTGGGGCGACACTGAAGCTTTCTTT.